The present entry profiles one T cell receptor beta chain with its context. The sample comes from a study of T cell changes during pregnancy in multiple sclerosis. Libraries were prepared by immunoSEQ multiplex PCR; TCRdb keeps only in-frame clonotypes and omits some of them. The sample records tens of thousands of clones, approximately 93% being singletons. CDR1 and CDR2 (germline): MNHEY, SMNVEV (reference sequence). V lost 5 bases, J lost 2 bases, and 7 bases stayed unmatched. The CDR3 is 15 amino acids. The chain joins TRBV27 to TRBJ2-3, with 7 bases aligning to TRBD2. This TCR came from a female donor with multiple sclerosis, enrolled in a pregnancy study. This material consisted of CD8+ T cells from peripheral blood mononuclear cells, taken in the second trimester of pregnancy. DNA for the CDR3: TGTGCCAGCAGTCCCGGGACTATCATCACAGATACGCAGTATTTT. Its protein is CASSPGTIITDTQYF.